A single sample gave rise to the 6 T cell receptor beta chains below, sequenced in a study of T cell responses to AZD1222 COVID-19 vaccine. Here immunoSEQ multiplex PCR was the method, and the copy in TCRdb shows in-frame clones only, minus some. The profile covers about 120,000 clones, with roughly 87% appearing a single time and around 2.5% taken by the ten largest. The specimen comprised peripheral blood, sampled 28 days after the second AZD1222 dose. The receptors come from an adult who received the AZD1222 COVID-19 vaccine.

The chain couples TRBV7-9 to TRBJ1-2; D remains ambiguous. The CDR3 loop spans 14 amino acids. Per germline, CDR1 SEHNR and CDR2 FQNEAQ (reference sequence). V was cut by 4 bases and J by 4 bases, with 13 bases left in between. CDR3: CASSWAKTTYGYTF. Here the CDR3 DNA reads TGTGCCAGCAGCTGGGCGAAAACCACCTATGGCTACACCTTC. Full variable domain (remainder filled in from reference TRBV7-9 and TRBJ1-2): DTGVSQNPRHKITKRGQNVTFRCDPISEHNRLYWYRQTLGQGPEFLTYFQNEAQLEKSRLLSDRFSAERPKGSFSTLEIQRTEQGDSAMYLCASSWAKTTYGYTFGSGTRLTVV.

This clone was counted between two and nine times. V is TRBV3-1 (or the pseudogene TRBV3-2) and J is TRBJ2-7; unclear D gene. The CDR3 is made up of 12 amino acids. Trimming cost V 4 bases and J 3 bases, with 7 bases left between them. The germline V gene has CDR1 LGHDT and CDR2 YNNKEL (reference sequence). The chain's CDR3 is CASSRRNYEQYF. The CDR3 DNA sequence: TGTGCCAGCAGCCGTAGGAACTACGAGCAGTACTTC.

The chain employs TRBV29-1 and TRBJ2-7; 8 bases are shared with TRBD1. The CDR3 loop spans 12 amino acids. Germline CDR1 and CDR2: SQVTM and ANQGSEA. V dropped 2 bases and J dropped 4; count of bases not matched to a gene: 1. DNA of the CDR3: TGCAGCGTTGAATACAGGGGGTACGAGCAGTACTTC. Its translation: CSVEYRGYEQYF.

The CDR3: CASSFRGANGYTF. CDR3 DNA: TGTGCCAGCAGCTTCCGGGGCGCGAATGGCTACACCTTC. The chain employs TRBV7-2 and TRBJ1-2, with D possibly matching TRBD1 (5 bases). Germline lookup yields CDR1 SGHTA and CDR2 FQGNSA. The CDR3 totals 13 residues. Trimming removed 3 bases from V and 6 bases from J, with 11 bases in between.

The V and J genes are TRBV7-2 and TRBJ1-1; D remains unclear. V dropped 3 bases and J dropped 2 bases, with 10 bases sitting between them. Germline V gene data show CDR1 as SGHTA and CDR2 as FQGNSA. This CDR3 has 14 residues. The CDR3 DNA is TGTGCCAGCAGCTTGGGTCGGGGTAACACTGAAGCTTTCTTT. Its protein is CASSLGRGNTEAFF.

The sample holds a few counts of this clone. The gene calls are TRBV11-2 and TRBJ1-3, with 8 bases that match TRBD1. V lost 1 base, J lost 7 bases, and 9 bases stayed unmatched. CDR3 length equals 16 residues. Germline CDR1 reads SGHAT; CDR2 reads FQNNGV. The CDR3 spells CASSLVLNRGDNTIYF. In nucleotides, the CDR3 is TGTGCCAGCAGCTTAGTCTTGAACAGGGGGGACAACACCATATATTTT.